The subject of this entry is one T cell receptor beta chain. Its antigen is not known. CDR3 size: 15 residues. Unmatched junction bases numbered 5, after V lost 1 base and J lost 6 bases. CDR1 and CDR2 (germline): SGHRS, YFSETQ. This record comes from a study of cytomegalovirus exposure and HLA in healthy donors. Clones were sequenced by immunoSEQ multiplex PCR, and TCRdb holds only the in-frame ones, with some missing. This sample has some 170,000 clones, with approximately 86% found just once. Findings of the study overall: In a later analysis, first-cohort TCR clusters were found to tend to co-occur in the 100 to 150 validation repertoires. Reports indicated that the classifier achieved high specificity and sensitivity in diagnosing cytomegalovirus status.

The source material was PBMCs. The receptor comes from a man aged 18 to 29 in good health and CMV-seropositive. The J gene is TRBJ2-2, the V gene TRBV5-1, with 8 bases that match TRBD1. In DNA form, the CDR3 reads TGCGCCAGCAGCTTGCAGGGGGCTGTTGCCGGGGAGCTGTTTTTT. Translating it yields CASSLQGAVAGELFF.